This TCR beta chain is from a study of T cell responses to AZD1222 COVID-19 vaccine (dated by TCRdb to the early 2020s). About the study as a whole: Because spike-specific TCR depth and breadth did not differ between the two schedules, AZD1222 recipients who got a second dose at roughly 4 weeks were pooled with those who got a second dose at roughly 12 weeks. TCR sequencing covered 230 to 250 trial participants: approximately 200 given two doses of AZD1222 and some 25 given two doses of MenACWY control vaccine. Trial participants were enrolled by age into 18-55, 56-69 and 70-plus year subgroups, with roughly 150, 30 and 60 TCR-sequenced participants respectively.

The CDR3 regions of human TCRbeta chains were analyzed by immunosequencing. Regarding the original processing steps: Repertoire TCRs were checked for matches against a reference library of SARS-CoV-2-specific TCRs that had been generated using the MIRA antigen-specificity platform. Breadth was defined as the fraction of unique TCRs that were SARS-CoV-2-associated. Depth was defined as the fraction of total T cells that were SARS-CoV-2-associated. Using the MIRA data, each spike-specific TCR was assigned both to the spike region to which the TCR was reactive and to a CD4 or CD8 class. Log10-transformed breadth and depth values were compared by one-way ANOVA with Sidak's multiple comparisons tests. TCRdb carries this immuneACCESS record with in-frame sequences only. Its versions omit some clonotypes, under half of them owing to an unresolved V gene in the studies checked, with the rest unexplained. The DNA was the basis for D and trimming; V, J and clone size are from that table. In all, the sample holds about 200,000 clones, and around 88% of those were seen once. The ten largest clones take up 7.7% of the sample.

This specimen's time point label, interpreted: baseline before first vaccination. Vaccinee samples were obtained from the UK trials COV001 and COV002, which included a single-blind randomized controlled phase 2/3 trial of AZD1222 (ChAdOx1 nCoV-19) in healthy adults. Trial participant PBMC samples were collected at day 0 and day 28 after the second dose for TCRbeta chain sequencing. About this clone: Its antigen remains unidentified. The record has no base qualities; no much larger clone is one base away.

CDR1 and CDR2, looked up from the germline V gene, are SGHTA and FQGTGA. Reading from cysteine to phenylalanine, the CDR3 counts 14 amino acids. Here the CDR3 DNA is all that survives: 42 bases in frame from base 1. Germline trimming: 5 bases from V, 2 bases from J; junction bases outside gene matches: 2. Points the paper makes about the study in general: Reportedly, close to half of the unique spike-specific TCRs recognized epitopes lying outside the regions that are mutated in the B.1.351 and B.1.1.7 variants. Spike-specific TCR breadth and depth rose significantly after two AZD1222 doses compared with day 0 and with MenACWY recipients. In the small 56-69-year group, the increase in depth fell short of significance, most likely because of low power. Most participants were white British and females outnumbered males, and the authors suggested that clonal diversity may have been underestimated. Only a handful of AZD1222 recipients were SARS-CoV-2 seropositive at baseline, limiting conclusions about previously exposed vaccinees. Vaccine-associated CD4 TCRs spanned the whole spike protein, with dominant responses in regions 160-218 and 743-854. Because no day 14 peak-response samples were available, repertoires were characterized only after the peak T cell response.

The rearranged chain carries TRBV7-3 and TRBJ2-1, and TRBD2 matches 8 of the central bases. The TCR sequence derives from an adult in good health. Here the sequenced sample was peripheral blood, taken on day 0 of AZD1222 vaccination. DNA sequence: TGTGCCAGCAGCAAGACTAGCGCCTACAATGAGCAGTTCTTC. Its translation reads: CASSKTSAYNEQFF.